This T cell receptor (beta chain) came from a study of T cell responses to AZD1222 COVID-19 vaccine. Regarding the study as a whole: Elevations in Spike-specific TCR breadth and depth followed administration of two AZD1222 doses. A reported finding is that nearly half of spike-specific TCRs target unmutated variant regions.

The CDR3 length is 13 residues. The germline gives CDR1 GTSNPN, CDR2 SVGIG (reference sequence). Trimming took 3 bases from V and 0 from J, leaving 3 bases between them. Clones were sequenced by immunoSEQ multiplex PCR, and TCRdb holds only the in-frame ones, with some missing. Counted here are 100,000 to 150,000 clones, roughly 93% occurring once; the ten biggest clones make up 4.5% to 6%. For this clone: The antigen is undetermined.

The sample was peripheral blood, taken on day 0 of AZD1222 vaccination. The gene calls are TRBV30 and TRBJ2-6; D is unresolved. The source is an adult in good health. The CDR3 is CAWRYSGANVLTF. The CDR3 DNA follows: TGTGCCTGGAGGTACTCTGGGGCCAACGTCCTGACTTTC.